This T cell receptor beta chain was obtained from a study of CD8 T cells in cerebrospinal fluid in Alzheimer's disease. Findings of the study overall: EBV-specific clones showed no enrichment in Alzheimer's patients and were not the top expanded clones. The largest CSF clone was proportionally bigger in mild cognitive impairment or Alzheimer's disease than controls. Finding EBV-specific TCRs in cerebrospinal fluid does not show EBV causes Alzheimer's disease.

TCRdb reprocessed the 10x single-cell sequencing reads; each CDR3 protein has one entry and no DNA is given. The table for this sample gives about 1,200 distinct CDR3 sequences. Participants were all in good physical condition and free of acute infection. Judged by frequency, this clonotype is medium-sized. Its antigen is undetermined. CDR1 and CDR2 (germline): SSHAT, FNYEAQ (reference sequence). The CDR3 extends over 18 amino acids. The clonotype originates from a human donor in good health. The specimen was cerebrospinal fluid. The gene calls are TRBV7-7 and TRBJ2-1; TCRdb picks TRBD2, but there is no DNA to check that call. The CDR3 region is CASSLAPGTSGRGNEQFF.